The 16 T cell receptor beta chains in this list originate from one sample, sequenced in a study of cytomegalovirus exposure and HLA in healthy donors. With 60 Vbeta and 13 Jbeta primers, the PCR was carried out. Profiling relied on immunoSEQ multiplex PCR, and the TCRdb table lists in-frame clones only, not all of them. The data contain over 95,000 clones, about three quarters of them singletons. Specimen: PBMCs. The receptors were gathered from a female donor in good health and CMV-seronegative.

This sequence joins TRBV19 and TRBJ2-2; 7 nucleotides align to TRBD1. J lost 5 bases, V lost 10 bases, and 4 bases had no gene match. CDR1 is LNHDA and CDR2 is SQIVND in the germline V gene (reference sequence). This CDR3 region has 12 residues. The DNA of the CDR3 is TGTGCCACTTCACAGGGGACCGGGGAGCTGTTTTTT. Its protein product is CATSQGTGELFF.

This clone appeared a few times. The genes are TRBV29-1 and TRBJ1-1, with a weak D call TRBD1 (5 bases). CDR3 size: 15 residues. Trimming cost V 0 bases and J 5 bases, with 16 bases left between them. Germline V gives CDR1 SQVTM, CDR2 ANQGSEA. The CDR3 reads CSVEDVGSGRTEAFF. The DNA for the CDR3 is TGCAGCGTTGAAGATGTGGGGTCAGGGAGGACTGAAGCTTTCTTT.

The chain is built from TRBV2 and TRBJ2-1, with D perhaps TRBD2 (5 bases). There are 13 residues in the CDR3. Germline assignment: CDR1 SNHLY and CDR2 FYNNEI. Trimming pared 4 bases from V and 2 bases from J, leaving 6 bases between. The CDR3: CASSVRAYNEQFF. CDR3 bases: TGTGCCAGCAGTGTGAGGGCCTACAATGAGCAGTTCTTC.

This chain joins TRBV30 and TRBJ2-7; D might be TRBD2 (6 bases). CDR3 size: 14 residues. Trimming removed 4 bases at V and 6 bases at J, with 19 bases between. Germline V CDR1 and CDR2: GTSNPN, SVGIG (reference sequence). DNA for the CDR3: TGTGCCTGGAACAGCGGAGGGGCCCCTTTCGAGCAGTACTTC. This codes for CAWNSGGAPFEQYF.

Only a few counts were recorded for this clone. V gene TRBV5-1 combines with J gene TRBJ2-7; a weak D match, TRBD1 (6 bases). Germline CDR1 SGHRS, CDR2 YFSETQ. V was shortened by 4 bases and J by 0 bases, with 14 bases between the two germline ends. This CDR3 region has 15 residues. CDR3 residues: CASSPPGQSSYEQYF. In DNA form, the CDR3 reads TGCGCCAGCAGCCCCCCGGGACAAAGCTCCTACGAGCAGTACTTC.

CDR3 residues: CASSSAQTGEKLFF. CDR3 nucleotide sequence: TGCGCCAGCAGCTCAGCGCAGACTGGGGAAAAACTGTTTTTT. This chain links TRBV5-1 with TRBJ1-4; no clear D gene. CDR1 is SGHRS, CDR2 YFSETQ, per germline. CDR3 length: 14 residues. V was clipped by 3 bases and J by 8 bases, with 14 bases between them.

The rearrangement uses TRBV30 and TRBJ2-3; 9 nucleotides agree with TRBD2. This CDR3 region has 16 residues. In germline, CDR1 is GTSNPN, CDR2 SVGIG (reference sequence). V shed 4 bases, J shed 3 bases, and the junction held 11 bases outside the gene matches. The CDR3 region is CAWKAGGTSWTDTQYF. The CDR3 DNA sequence: TGTGCCTGGAAAGCGGGGGGCACCTCGTGGACAGATACGCAGTATTTT.

The rearrangement uses TRBV18 and TRBJ2-7, with TRBD1 as a possible D gene (5 bases). V dropped 2 bases and J dropped 4 bases, with 9 bases sitting between them. CDR1 is KGHSH, CDR2 LQKENI, per germline. The CDR3 length is 13 residues. The chain's CDR3 is CASSPGAGYEQYF. The CDR3 DNA is TGTGCCAGCTCACCAGGGGCCGGGTACGAGCAGTACTTC.

V is TRBV4-3 and J is TRBJ1-2; TRBD1 matches 8 bases. V lost 2 bases and J lost 6; bases outside the gene matches: 8. The germline V gene encodes CDR1 LGHNA and CDR2 YSLEER. The CDR3 totals 15 residues. CDR3 in amino acids: CASSQRGGTGDGYTF. CDR3 nucleotides: TGCGCCAGCAGCCAAAGGGGTGGGACAGGTGATGGCTACACCTTC.

The gene calls are TRBV6-5 and TRBJ1-6; TRBD1 might be the D (6 bases). CDR3 size: 14 residues. V lost 7 bases to trimming and J lost 10 bases, with 17 bases between them. Germline V gene lookup returns CDR1 MNHEY and CDR2 SVGAGI. CDR3 sequence (DNA): TGTGCCAGCACCGCTACAGGGTTAAGCTCACCCCTCCACTTT. Translating it yields CASTATGLSSPLHF.

V is TRBV6-5 and J is TRBJ2-6; D gene unclear. This CDR3 is built from 15 residues. The V gene's germline CDR1 is MNHEY and CDR2 SVGAGI. Trimming cost V 8 bases and J 2 bases, with 13 bases left between them. The CDR3 reads CASRTPSTGANVLTF. CDR3 in DNA: TGTGCCAGCCGTACCCCCAGTACTGGGGCCAACGTCCTGACTTTC.

The chain joins TRBV27 to TRBJ2-2, with D perhaps TRBD2 (6 bases). V was pared by 4 bases and J by 1 base, with 19 bases between. The length of the CDR3 is 18 residues. Germline loops: CDR1 MNHEY, CDR2 SMNVEV (reference sequence). The CDR3 loop is CASSYLGGHGLNTGELFF. As DNA, the CDR3 is TGTGCCAGCAGTTACCTTGGAGGGCACGGGTTGAACACCGGGGAGCTGTTTTTT.

The genes are TRBV19 and TRBJ1-6, with 10 bases matching TRBD1. The CDR3 sequence is 15 residues long. CDR1 and CDR2 from the germline V gene are LNHDA and SQIVND (reference sequence). The V segment lost 0 bases and the J segment 8 bases; nucleotides outside the gene matches: 1. CDR3 nucleotides: TGTGCCAGTAGTATAGACGGGACAGGGGATTCACCCCTCCACTTT. Residues: CASSIDGTGDSPLHF.

The chain joins TRBV7-2 to TRBJ1-2; 7 bases are shared with TRBD1. The CDR3 has 13 residues. CDR1 is SGHTA and CDR2 is FQGNSA in the germline V gene. Trimming cost V 5 bases and J 5 bases; bases outside gene matches: 5. CDR3 nucleotide sequence: TGTGCCAGCAGCCCGGGACAGCGTTATGGCTACACCTTC. Encoded protein: CASSPGQRYGYTF.

This clone was detected once. V usage is TRBV2 and J usage is TRBJ1-1, with 8 bases matching TRBD1. The germline gives CDR1 SNHLY, CDR2 FYNNEI. The CDR3 totals 14 residues. With 6 bases clipped from V and 5 bases from J, the junction kept 8 bases outside the gene matches. As DNA, the CDR3 is TGTGCCAGCAGACAGACAGGGGTGGGTACTGAAGCTTTCTTT. It encodes CASRQTGVGTEAFF.

The CDR3 coding sequence is TGTGCCACCAGCAGAGTCCCTGACAGGGGAGGGAACTATGGCTACACCTTC. It yields the protein CATSRVPDRGGNYGYTF. This chain joins TRBV15 and TRBJ1-2; 8 bases fit TRBD1. Trimming at V came to 1 base and at J to 2 bases, leaving 9 bases not matched to a gene. Germline V gene sequence: CDR1 LNHNV, CDR2 YYDKDF (reference sequence). CDR3 length: 17 residues. The full variable domain, with the rest looked up from reference TRBV15 and TRBJ1-2, is DAMVIQNPRYQVTQFGKPVTLSCSQTLNHNVMYWYQQKSSQAPKLLFHYYDKDFNNEADTPDNFQSRRPNTSFCFLDIRSPGLGDTAMYLCATSRVPDRGGNYGYTFGSGTRLTVV.